The 28 T cell receptor beta chains reported below all come from one sample, sequenced in a study of cytomegalovirus exposure and HLA in healthy donors. In the PCR, 60 Vbeta and 13 Jbeta primers were used. Profiling relied on immunoSEQ multiplex PCR, and the TCRdb table lists in-frame clones only, not all of them. The data contain 100,000 or so clones, about three quarters of them seen just once; the ten biggest clones take up roughly a tenth. The material sequenced was PBMCs. The receptors here all came from a man aged 30 to 45 in good health and CMV-seropositive.

The chain joins TRBV5-1 to TRBJ2-3, with D perhaps TRBD2 (5 bases). Trimming shortened V by 4 bases and J by 0 bases, and 15 bases separated the two germline ends. The germline gives CDR1 SGHRS, CDR2 YFSETQ. The CDR3 has 16 amino acids. This CDR3 reads CASSAGIEGSTDTQYF. The CDR3 DNA reads as TGCGCCAGCAGCGCCGGTATCGAGGGCAGCACAGATACGCAGTATTTT.

This clone appeared a single time. The CDR3 spells CASRAGYGQFF. In DNA, the CDR3 is TGTGCCAGCAGGGCAGGGTATGGGCAGTTCTTC. The chain joins TRBV2 to TRBJ2-1; D is perhaps TRBD1 (5 bases). V shed 6 bases and J shed 12 bases, with 12 bases lying between them. In germline, CDR1 is SNHLY, CDR2 FYNNEI. The CDR3 length is 11 residues.

At least ten counts were recorded for this clone. This chain uses TRBV4-3 with TRBJ2-7; TRBD2 agrees at 7 bases. In germline, CDR1 is LGHNA, CDR2 YSLEER. Losses at the gene ends were 4 bases for V and 13 bases for J; bases not matched to a gene: 16. The CDR3 extends over 14 amino acids. Written as DNA, the CDR3 is TGCGCCAGCAGCCCTCAAGCGGGTGGGGGGGAGGAATACTTC. It encodes CASSPQAGGGEEYF.

The rearrangement joins TRBV10-3 to TRBJ1-4, with a possible D match to TRBD1 (5 bases). V dropped 4 bases and J dropped 4 bases, with 13 bases sitting between them. Germline CDR1 ENHRY, CDR2 SYGVKD. There are 15 residues in the CDR3. The CDR3: CAISARVQGNEKLFF. CDR3 DNA: TGTGCCATCAGTGCCCGGGTTCAGGGTAATGAAAAACTGTTTTTT.

The chain links TRBV15 to TRBJ2-3, with TRBD1 as a possible D gene (5 bases). The CDR3 extends over 14 amino acids. The V gene's germline CDR1 is LNHNV and CDR2 YYDKDF (reference sequence). Trimming removed 0 bases at V and 5 bases at J, with 9 bases between. The CDR3 region has the DNA TGTGCCACCAGCAGAGACAGGGATGGAGATACGCAGTATTTT. It specifies CATSRDRDGDTQYF.

The V gene is TRBV9, the J gene TRBJ1-1; 8 nucleotides align to TRBD1. Germline values: CDR1 SGDLS, CDR2 YYNGEE. Trimming removed 0 bases from V and 5 bases from J; junction bases left unmatched: 6. The CDR3 runs 15 residues. This CDR3 reads CASSVEQGARTEAFF. CDR3 nucleotides: TGTGCCAGCAGCGTAGAGCAGGGGGCGCGGACTGAAGCTTTCTTT.

The V and J genes are TRBV5-1 and TRBJ1-6, with 10 bases aligning to TRBD1. J lost 9 bases, V lost 1 base, and 4 bases had no gene match. Per the germline V gene, CDR1 is SGHRS and CDR2 is YFSETQ. The CDR3 totals 15 residues. CDR3 sequence: CASSLSGTGVSPLHF. Written as DNA, the CDR3 is TGCGCCAGCAGCTTGTCAGGGACAGGGGTTTCACCCCTCCACTTT.

This clone was seen a few times. The genes are TRBV7-9 and TRBJ2-1; 9 positions agree with TRBD2. Germline V CDR1 and CDR2: SEHNR, FQNEAQ (reference sequence). The junction had 10 bases not matched to a gene; V was cut back by 5 bases and J by 8 bases. The CDR3 extends over 15 amino acids. CDR3 loop: CASSQDGGGAHEQFF. The CDR3 nucleotides read TGTGCCAGCAGCCAAGACGGCGGGGGGGCTCATGAGCAGTTCTTC.

This clone was seen just once. This chain connects TRBV14 to TRBJ1-1; TRBD1 matches at 9 bases. The CDR3 extends over 17 amino acids. CDR1 is SGHDN, CDR2 FVKESK, per germline. The V gene end was trimmed by 0 bases and the J gene end by 1 base; junction bases not matched to a gene: 6. In DNA form, the CDR3 reads TGTGCCAGCAGCCAAGATGGAGGGACAGGGTGGAACACTGAAGCTTTCTTT. Its translation: CASSQDGGTGWNTEAFF.

The sample holds one count of this clone. The chain uses TRBV4-1 and TRBJ2-2; 8 nucleotides line up with TRBD2. With 1 base clipped from V and 5 bases from J, the junction kept 6 bases outside the gene matches. CDR1 MGHRA and CDR2 YSYEKL come from the germline V gene. The CDR3 covers 16 residues. CDR3 nucleotides: TGCGCCAGCAGCCAAGGCAGCGGGGGTCGAACCGGGGAGCTGTTTTTT. Residues: CASSQGSGGRTGELFF.

This chain links TRBV21-1 with TRBJ1-1; TRBD1 reflects the table's D call only, with no check against the DNA. TRBV21-1 counts as a pseudogene. CDR3 length equals 15 residues. This CDR3 reads CASSKGLQANTEAFF. The CDR3 coding sequence is TGTGCCAGCAGCAAAGGGCTGCAGGCTAACACTGAAGCTTTCTTT.

This clone was counted a single time. The gene calls are TRBV2 and TRBJ2-1; TRBD1 aligns across 8 bases. The length of the CDR3 is 12 residues. Germline CDR1 and CDR2: SNHLY and FYNNEI. V lost 5 bases and J lost 10; bases outside the gene matches: 4. The CDR3 reads CASSRDRREQFF. DNA for the CDR3: TGTGCCAGCAGTAGGGACAGGAGGGAGCAGTTCTTC.

The V call is TRBV6-5, the J call TRBJ2-1; tentatively, D is TRBD1 (5 bases). Germline CDR1 is MNHEY and CDR2 is SVGAGI. The length of the CDR3 is 16 residues. V lost 1 base and J 1 base, leaving 11 bases between the germline ends. The CDR3 DNA sequence: TGTGCCAGCAGTTACTACTCAGGGTTTTCCTACAATGAGCAGTTCTTC. Amino acid sequence: CASSYYSGFSYNEQFF.

In DNA form, the CDR3 reads TGTGCCAGCAGTGAAGCTATCAGATATTCACCCCTCCACTTT. Amino acid sequence: CASSEAIRYSPLHF. The chain recombines TRBV2 with TRBJ1-6; D is uncertain. CDR1 is SNHLY, CDR2 FYNNEI, per germline. The CDR3 loop spans 14 amino acids. V lost 0 bases and J 8 bases, leaving 8 bases between the germline ends.

The chain is built from TRBV7-9 and TRBJ2-5, with TRBD2 matching over 9 bases. The J call is uncertain, as TRBJ2-7 better fits the DNA end. This CDR3 contains 13 residues. The V gene's germline CDR1 is SEHNR and CDR2 FQNEAQ (reference sequence). The CDR3, as DNA: TGTGCCAGCACCCAGCGGGGGGACTACGAGCAGTACTTC. Protein product: CASTQRGDYEQYF.

The rearrangement links TRBV28 to TRBJ2-1, with 9 bases fitting TRBD1. Germline V gene data show CDR1 as MDHEN and CDR2 as SYDVKM. CDR3 size: 15 residues. The V gene end was trimmed by 5 bases and the J gene end by 4 bases; junction bases not matched to a gene: 6. The CDR3 loop reads CASSPGTGLYNEQFF. CDR3 nucleotides: TGTGCCAGCAGTCCGGGGACAGGGTTATACAATGAGCAGTTCTTC.

This clone was counted between two and nine times. This sequence joins TRBV28 and TRBJ1-1; TRBD1 matches at 9 bases. Germline-derived CDR1 and CDR2 are MDHEN and SYDVKM. The CDR3 has 13 amino acids. With 5 bases clipped from V and 5 bases from J, the junction kept 3 bases outside the gene matches. CDR3 amino acids: CASSGTGYTEAFF. The DNA of the CDR3 is TGTGCCAGCAGTGGGACAGGGTATACTGAAGCTTTCTTT.

The genes are TRBV6-1 and TRBJ1-1; D is ambiguous. V shed 6 bases and J shed 2 bases, with 7 bases lying between them. The CDR3 is 12 residues long. Germline loops: CDR1 MNHNS, CDR2 SASEGT. The CDR3 reads CASRRLNTEAFF. In DNA form, the CDR3 reads TGTGCCAGCAGGAGGCTAAACACTGAAGCTTTCTTT.

J is TRBJ2-5 and V is TRBV4-1, with 7 bases fitting TRBD2. CDR1 is MGHRA and CDR2 is YSYEKL in the germline V gene. V gave up 1 base and J gave up 2 bases; unmatched junction bases: 4. The CDR3 runs to 15 residues. CDR3 residues: CASSQAASGQETQYF. The CDR3 DNA is TGCGCCAGCAGCCAAGCGGCTAGCGGACAAGAGACCCAGTACTTC.

This clone came up once. CDR3 nucleotides: TGTGCCAGCAGCTTGGCTGGGGGGGTTGAGCAGTACTTC. Amino acids: CASSLAGGVEQYF. The gene calls are TRBV5-5 and TRBJ2-7; 7 bases fit TRBD2. Germline values: CDR1 SGHKS, CDR2 YYEKEE (reference sequence). The CDR3 length is 13 residues. V trimming: 0 bases; J trimming: 7 bases; junction bases outside the gene matches: 4.

This chain joins TRBV9 and TRBJ1-3; D remains ambiguous. V was pared by 0 bases and J by 0 bases, with 7 bases between. The CDR3 runs 15 residues. CDR1 SGDLS and CDR2 YYNGEE come from the germline V gene. For the CDR3, the DNA is TGTGCCAGCAGCGTAGACGGCGGCTCTGGAAACACCATATATTTT. Its translation: CASSVDGGSGNTIYF.

The genes are TRBV7-3 and TRBJ2-5; tentatively, D is TRBD2 (7 bases). The CDR3 has 15 residues. V lost 5 bases to trimming and J lost 5 bases, with 18 bases between them. The germline V gene has CDR1 SGHTA and CDR2 FQGTGA. The CDR3 here is CASSPRGGAPETQYF. The CDR3 DNA follows: TGTGCCAGCAGCCCTCGAGGGGGGGCCCCCGAGACCCAGTACTTC.

A few counts support this clone. The chain joins TRBV7-3 to TRBJ1-1; 8 positions agree with TRBD1. V trimming: 6 bases; J trimming: 4 bases; junction bases outside the gene matches: 4. Germline V lookup: CDR1 SGHTA, CDR2 FQGTGA. The CDR3 runs 13 residues. The CDR3 DNA reads TGTGCCAGCAGGTGGGACAGGACCACTGAAGCTTTCTTT. Translated: CASRWDRTTEAFF.

The chain carries TRBV5-1 and TRBJ2-1; 15 bases line up with TRBD2. J lost 10 bases, V lost 4 bases, and 15 bases had no gene match. Germline CDR1 reads SGHRS; CDR2 reads YFSETQ. The CDR3 has 18 amino acids. The CDR3 sequence is CASSRGGTSGGPGKEQFF. As DNA, the CDR3 is TGCGCCAGCAGCCGAGGAGGGACTAGCGGGGGGCCCGGTAAAGAGCAGTTCTTC.

The chain couples TRBV29-1 to TRBJ2-2; possible D gene TRBD1, 5 bases. V lost 6 bases and J 4 bases, leaving 12 bases between the germline ends. The CDR3 consists of 13 residues. Germline CDR1 SQVTM, CDR2 ANQGSEA. Here the CDR3 DNA reads TGCAGCGTCACAGGTATAAGCACCGGGGAGCTGTTTTTT. This encodes CSVTGISTGELFF.

The V gene is TRBV27, the J gene TRBJ2-7; the match to TRBD1 covers 9 bases. J lost 4 bases, V lost 2 bases, and 3 bases had no gene match. The CDR3 is 14 residues long. The germline gives CDR1 MNHEY, CDR2 SMNVEV (reference sequence). The CDR3, as DNA: TGTGCCAGCAGTTTAATGGACAGGGGATACGAGCAGTACTTC. This translates into CASSLMDRGYEQYF.

The V call is TRBV9, the J call TRBJ2-1; 7 nucleotides match TRBD2. The V and J ends lost 3 bases and 6 bases, in that order; junction bases with no gene match: 9. CDR1 and CDR2 from the germline V gene are SGDLS and YYNGEE. The CDR3 spans 15 residues. CDR3 sequence: CASSASGTTGNEQFF. DNA of the CDR3: TGTGCCAGCAGCGCTTCCGGGACTACGGGCAATGAGCAGTTCTTC.

This clone was found a few times. V gene TRBV7-3 combines with J gene TRBJ1-5; 7 bases agree with TRBD1. The CDR3 is made up of 13 amino acids. CDR1 is SGHTA, CDR2 FQGTGA, per germline. With 6 bases clipped from V and 5 bases from J, the junction kept 4 bases outside the gene matches. The CDR3 nucleotides are TGTGCCAGCAGTCTCGACAGGGATCAGCCCCAGCATTTT. It codes for CASSLDRDQPQHF.